Here is one T cell receptor beta chain with its context. No antigen is known for it. Repertoires were generated with immunoSEQ multiplex PCR, while TCRdb's copy carries only in-frame clones and drops some. The sample holds about 120,000 clones, over 85% seen once. Germline loops: CDR1 MGHDK, CDR2 SYGVNS. CDR3 length: 15 amino acids. Trimming left V 4 bases short and J 0 bases short, with 12 bases between. The data derive from a study of graft-versus-host responses after intestinal transplantation. This sample comprised unstimulated CD4+ T cells sorted from spleen or lymph node cells, obtained before intestinal transplant. This chain joins TRBV25-1 and TRBJ1-1; no clear D. The clonotype was recovered from a human donor who received an intestinal transplant. The CDR3 protein is CASSAFGVVNTEAFF. CDR3 bases: TGTGCCAGCAGTGCATTTGGGGTAGTGAACACTGAAGCTTTCTTT. The full variable domain, with the rest looked up from reference TRBV25-1 and TRBJ1-1, is EADIYQTPRYLVIGTGKKITLECSQTMGHDKMYWYQQDPGMELHLIHYSYGVNSTEKGDLSSESTVSRIRTEHFPLTLESARPSHTSQYLCASSAFGVVNTEAFFGQGTRLTVV.